This T cell receptor beta chain was identified during a study of CD8 T cells in ankylosing spondylitis. The CDR3 contains 15 residues. V dropped 2 bases and J dropped 5; count of bases not matched to a gene: 6. Germline loops: CDR1 MDHEN, CDR2 SYDVKM. With respect to this clonotype: Its antigen is currently unknown.

Study-wide results and limits: Reports say disease-linked clones showed up significantly more in matched ankylosing spondylitis synovial fluid.

TCRdb independently ran MiXCR on the 5' RACE reads; one entry per CDR3 protein. The sample has approximately 140,000 distinct CDR3 sequences; roughly 8% are singletons. The chain has TRBV28 and TRBJ1-1; 9 nucleotides line up with TRBD1. This clonotype originated in a male donor with ankylosing spondylitis. The source material was synovial fluid, either unsorted or a sorted T cell fraction (not recorded which). The CDR3 sequence: CASSLPGQGGTEAFF. The DNA of the CDR3 is TGTGCCAGCAGTTTACCGGGACAGGGCGGGACTGAAGCTTTCTTT. Complete variable domain (other parts from reference TRBV28 and TRBJ1-1): DVKVTQSSRYLVKRTGEKVFLECVQDMDHENMFWYRQDPGLGLRLIYFSYDVKMKEKGDIPEGYSVSREKKERFSLILESASTNQTSMYLCASSLPGQGGTEAFFGQGTRLTVV.